This T cell receptor (beta chain) was sequenced during a study of Graves' ophthalmopathy and Graves' hyperthyroidism. Fresh peripheral blood, about 10 ml, was the PBMC source. This clonotype was counted a few times. Its matching antigen is unknown. One junction end disagrees with the germline gene, perhaps due to a read error. Notes on the study in general: Sensitivity of about 91% and specificity of about 84% were achieved when a 13-signature model separated ophthalmopathy from stable hyperthyroidism. In blood appeared most of the expanded thyroid clonotypes whose frequency exceeded 0.001.

The germline V gene encodes CDR1 ENHRY and CDR2 SYGVKD. The CDR3 has 17 residues. Amplified material comprised TCR beta CDR3 regions derived from RNA transcripts. Second-round multiplex PCR came after first-round RT-PCR with HTBI primers. A single record per CDR3 protein comes from TCRdb applying MiXCR to the multiplex PCR reads. The table includes around 670,000 distinct CDR3 sequences, 40% detected once. The rearrangement uses TRBV10-3 and TRBJ1-1, with TRBD1 identical over 7 bases. The sequencing sample was made of peripheral blood. This TCR derives from an adult man with Graves' ophthalmopathy. The DNA for the CDR3 is TGTGCCAGCAGTGACAGGGACGGGCCTGTCAGGGACACTGAAGCTTTCTTT. This codes for CASSDRDGPVRDTEAFF.